The present T cell receptor delta chain was sequenced within a study of gamma-delta T cells after stem cell transplantation. The CDR3 is 15 amino acids. J gave up 4 bases and V 4 bases, and 8 bases lay outside the gene matches. CDR1 and CDR2 from the germline V gene are GEAIGNYY and EKD. By proportion, this clone is large (0.1 to 1%). TCRdb called clones anew from the RT-PCR reads with CATT. The sample lists 1,300 or so delta-chain clones, approximately 3.6% seen once, with over 10% in the top ten. The sample taken for sequencing was gamma-delta T cells. The receptor comes from a human donor. It is not recorded whose cells these are; they may come from a transplant donor. The genes are TRDV2 and TRDJ1; 10 nucleotides align to TRDD3. The CDR3 DNA reads as TGTGCCTGTGATCCCCTGGGGGATATCGGCGATAAACTCATCTTT. Translating gives CACDPLGDIGDKLIF.